What follows are 20 T cell receptor beta chains derived from one specimen sequenced in a study of identical twins. TCRdb ran MiXCR on the 5' RACE reads and lists one entry per CDR3 protein. The sample records around 1.7 million distinct CDR3 sequences, around 33% being singletons. Sample: cord blood. Source of these receptors: a newborn girl in good health.

V usage is TRBV6-2 or TRBV6-3 and J usage is TRBJ2-7; possibly TRBD2 for D (6 bases). Germline V CDR1 and CDR2: MNHEY, SVGEGT. Trimming removed 2 bases at V and 9 bases at J, with 17 bases between. The CDR3 is made up of 14 amino acids. The CDR3 reads CASSYGLASFVQYF. Written as DNA, the CDR3 is TGTGCCAGCAGTTACGGGCTAGCGTCTTTTGTGCAGTACTTC.

This clonotype turned up a few times. The chain has TRBV6-6 and TRBJ1-2; 8 bases match TRBD1. The V gene end was trimmed by 6 bases and the J gene end by 0 bases; junction bases not matched to a gene: 6. The germline V gene encodes CDR1 MNHNY and CDR2 SVGAGI (reference sequence). The CDR3 runs 15 residues. CDR3 DNA: TGTGCCAGCAGCCTCACGGACAGGGCTAACTATGGCTACACCTTC. It encodes CASSLTDRANYGYTF.

V and J are TRBV7-8 and TRBJ2-7; 7 positions agree with TRBD2. Matching the DNA end better, TRBJ2-5 makes the J call doubtful. The CDR3 covers 14 residues. Germline loops: CDR1 SGHVS, CDR2 FQNEAQ. Written as DNA, the CDR3 is TGTGCCAGCAGCTACGGACTAGTACGAGAGACCCAGTACTTC. Its protein is CASSYGLVRETQYF.

A word on this clonotype: Germline is not matched at one junction end, which may reflect a read error. The CDR3 nucleotides read TGCAGTGCTAGCGGTACCCTCAACAATAAGCAGTTCTTC. The encoded protein is CSASGTLNNKQFF. This chain uses TRBV20-1 with TRBJ2-1; the D is unclear. Germline V lookup: CDR1 DFQATT, CDR2 SNEGSKA (reference sequence). The CDR3 is 13 residues long.

This clonotype was observed at least ten times. This chain connects TRBV12-5 to TRBJ2-5; D gene uncertain. The germline V gene encodes CDR1 LGHNT and CDR2 FRNRAP. The CDR3 has 15 amino acids. V lost 0 bases to trimming and J lost 4 bases, with 12 bases between them. CDR3 in DNA: TGTGCTAGTGGTTTGGTAGTCGGAGTCACAGAGACCCAGTACTTC. It yields the protein CASGLVVGVTETQYF. Full variable domain (remainder filled in from reference TRBV12-5 and TRBJ2-5): DARVTQTPRHKVTEMGQEVTMRCQPILGHNTVFWYRQTMMQGLELLAYFRNRAPLDDSGMPKDRFSAEMPDATLATLKIQPSEPRDSAVYFCASGLVVGVTETQYFGPGTRLLVL.

The chain uses TRBV12-3 or TRBV12-4 and TRBJ2-3; D uncertain. CDR3 length: 14 amino acids. The germline V and J ends were trimmed by 0 bases and 4 bases, with 8 bases remaining between them. The CDR3 nucleotides are TGTGCCAGCAGTTTAGCTATTCCGTCAGATACGCAGTATTTT. This sequence encodes CASSLAIPSDTQYF.

The gene calls are TRBV20-1 and TRBJ2-7; D is perhaps TRBD1 (6 bases). This CDR3 has 14 residues. CDR1 and CDR2 from the germline V gene are DFQATT and SNEGSKA (reference sequence). V lost 4 bases, J lost 0 bases, and 13 bases lay in between. The CDR3 DNA reads TGCAGTGCTAAAGGGACATTGAGCTCCTACGAGCAGTACTTC. Residues: CSAKGTLSSYEQYF.

The chain is built from TRBV12-3 or TRBV12-4 and TRBJ2-2, with D perhaps matching TRBD2 (5 bases). The V end lost 6 bases, the J end lost 6 bases, and 11 bases lay between the germline ends. There are 13 residues in the CDR3. The CDR3 spells CASSPNSAGELFF. In nucleotides, the CDR3 is TGTGCCAGCAGCCCCAATAGCGCCGGGGAGCTGTTTTTT.

A few counts support this clonotype. The chain has TRBV29-1 and TRBJ1-4, with 9 bases identical to TRBD1. J was trimmed by 8 bases and V by 4 bases; bases with no gene match: 5. CDR1 and CDR2 from the germline V gene are SQVTM and ANQGSEA. The CDR3 is 13 residues long. In nucleotides, the CDR3 is TGCAGCGTTGCCCCGACAGGGGGGGAAAAACTGTTTTTT. It is translated as CSVAPTGGEKLFF.

V usage is TRBV28 and J usage is TRBJ1-2; 7 positions match TRBD1. The length of the CDR3 is 16 residues. Trimming cost V 2 bases and J 4 bases; bases outside gene matches: 10. Per the germline V gene, CDR1 is MDHEN and CDR2 is SYDVKM. In DNA, the CDR3 is TGTGCCAGCAGTTTAGACAGGGTCCCGTCTGGCTATGGCTACACCTTC. Amino acids: CASSLDRVPSGYGYTF.

About this clonotype itself: This sequence may be a read error, since a much larger clone differs from it by one base. CDR3: CASSHNQETQYF. CDR3 sequence (DNA): TGTGCCAGCAGCCACAACCAAGAGACCCAGTACTTC. The gene calls are TRBV3-1 and TRBJ2-5, with D unclear. CDR1 is LGHDT and CDR2 is YNNKEL in the germline V gene (reference sequence). The CDR3 is made up of 12 amino acids. Trimming pared 3 bases from V and 0 bases from J, leaving 2 bases between.

This sequence joins TRBV20-1 and TRBJ1-5; 7 nucleotides line up with TRBD1. The CDR3 loop spans 15 amino acids. Trimming at V came to 0 bases and at J to 4 bases, leaving 6 bases not matched to a gene. Germline V gene sequence: CDR1 DFQATT, CDR2 SNEGSKA (reference sequence). The CDR3 region is CSARDLYRGNQPQHF. DNA of the CDR3: TGCAGTGCTAGAGATCTATACAGGGGAAATCAGCCCCAGCATTTT.

In its sample, this clonotype was seen many times. This chain uses TRBV7-2 with TRBJ1-2, with D unclear. From germline, CDR1 is SGHTA and CDR2 FQGNSA. Trimming stripped 4 bases from V and 0 bases from J, with 6 bases between. The CDR3 totals 13 residues. The CDR3 nucleotides read TGTGCCAGCAGCTACCGGACTAACTATGGCTACACCTTC. Protein product: CASSYRTNYGYTF.

This clonotype was seen many times. The V call is TRBV4-2, the J call TRBJ1-2; no clear D. Germline V lookup: CDR1 LGHNA, CDR2 YNFKEQ. This CDR3 comprises 13 residues. Trimming removed 2 bases at V and 4 bases at J, with 8 bases between. CDR3 nucleotides: TGTGCCAGCAGCCAACCCGTTACCTATGGCTACACCTTC. Its protein is CASSQPVTYGYTF.

This clonotype appeared many times. CDR3 loop: CASSSLGTEAFF. Written as DNA, the CDR3 is TGTGCCAGCAGTTCTCTCGGGACTGAAGCTTTCTTT. V gene TRBV11-2 combines with J gene TRBJ1-1; no reliable D call. The CDR3 spans 12 residues. CDR1 is SGHAT and CDR2 is FQNNGV in the germline V gene. The V gene lost 6 bases and the J gene lost 5 bases, with 10 bases spanning the gap.

Turning to this clonotype: Given a much more abundant clone one base away, this may be a read error. This chain joins TRBV28 and TRBJ2-1; D unclear. The CDR3 has 11 amino acids. CDR1 MDHEN and CDR2 SYDVKM come from the germline V gene. V lost 8 bases and J lost 10, with 12 bases in between. The CDR3 bases are TGTGCCAGCGGAATAGGCAACGAGCAGTTCTTC. As protein: CASGIGNEQFF.

This clonotype has a handful of counts. This chain links TRBV6-5 with TRBJ2-1; unclear D gene. CDR1 is MNHEY and CDR2 is SVGAGI in the germline V gene. The CDR3 loop spans 14 amino acids. The V end was cut by 6 bases, the J end by 7 bases, with 16 bases between. This chain's CDR3 is CASRKADRSNEQFF. The CDR3 bases are TGTGCCAGCAGAAAAGCCGACCGATCAAATGAGCAGTTCTTC.

This sequence joins TRBV28 and TRBJ1-1; TRBD1 might be the D (6 bases). Trimming pared 4 bases from V and 7 bases from J, leaving 25 bases between. The CDR3 is made up of 17 amino acids. The germline CDR1 and CDR2 sequences are MDHEN and SYDVKM. CDR3 sequence: CASSSLQGPHSNFEAFF. The CDR3 DNA sequence: TGTGCCAGCAGTTCCCTACAGGGCCCACACTCTAACTTTGAAGCTTTCTTT.

The rearrangement joins TRBV7-2 to TRBJ2-7; D remains unclear. The CDR3 has 12 residues. The V gene's germline CDR1 is SGHTA and CDR2 FQGNSA. Trimming pared 8 bases from V and 0 bases from J, leaving 8 bases between. CDR3 protein: CASHKNSYEQYF. CDR3 coding DNA: TGTGCCAGCCATAAAAACTCCTACGAGCAGTACTTC.

This clonotype appeared a few times. CDR3 sequence reads: CASSERLTIYEQYF. In DNA, the CDR3 is TGTGCCAGCAGTGAACGGCTGACAATCTACGAGCAGTACTTC. This chain links TRBV2 with TRBJ2-7; no reliable D call. The CDR3 is 14 residues long. V was clipped by 2 bases and J by 3 bases, with 11 bases between them. Per the germline V gene, CDR1 is SNHLY and CDR2 is FYNNEI.